What follows is one T cell receptor beta chain and its context. As yet, its antigen is unknown. The germline V gene encodes CDR1 PRHDT and CDR2 FYEKMQ (reference sequence). Trimming removed 3 bases from V and 15 bases from J, with 15 bases in between. The CDR3 contains 12 residues. TCRdb processed the 5' RACE reads anew with MiXCR; each CDR3 protein has one entry. The sample shows roughly 700,000 distinct CDR3 sequences, over 8.5% of them seen only once. The data were obtained in a study of identical twins. The study, taken as a whole, reports: Excess low generation probability was seen in twin-shared out-of-frame alpha sequences.

These data were also reused for a study on yellow fever vaccine responses in identical twins.

The gene calls are TRBV13 and TRBJ2-4, with D uncertain. This TCR was recovered from a woman aged 18-30 years in good health. Source material: PBMCs. CDR3 residues: CASSFRGASSYF. As DNA, the CDR3 is TGTGCCAGCAGCTTTAGAGGTGCCTCCTCGTACTTC.